This T cell receptor (beta chain) emerged from a study of HIV-infected patients and healthy controls. Alpha and beta constant-region primers primed reverse transcription of around 500 ng RNA. Each of the alpha and beta chains got its own library through chain-specific third strand synthesis with indices. TCRdb re-called the 5' RACE reads with MiXCR, one entry per CDR3 protein. The sample lists 7,000 to 8,500 distinct CDR3 sequences; approximately 6.1% were seen once. The ends were cut back, 7 bases at V and 5 bases at J, with 9 bases in the middle. Germline-derived CDR1 and CDR2 are WSHSY and SAAADI. The CDR3 runs 12 residues. Note on this clonotype: Antigen unknown.

Study-wide results and limits: Untreated HIV+ repertoires had roughly threefold fewer distinct CDR3s and lower Shannon diversity than healthy controls.

Whole blood was used without fractionation, so all unsorted peripheral T cells were included. An approximately 2.4 ml peripheral blood sample was taken for RNA. The receptor was isolated from an adult with HIV infection. Specimen: blood, collected before antiretroviral therapy. The chain recombines TRBV10-2 with TRBJ1-5; tentatively, D is TRBD1 (5 bases). In DNA, the CDR3 is TGCGCCAGCACATCGGGGGATCAGCCCCAGCATTTT. Protein: CASTSGDQPQHF.